The TCR beta chain described here comes from a study of EBV T-cell therapy then PD-1 blockade in nasopharyngeal carcinoma. Libraries were prepared by immunoSEQ multiplex PCR; TCRdb keeps only in-frame clonotypes and omits some of them. The sample records 19,000 or so clones, over 70% being singletons. Treatment defined: AdE1-LMPpoly-expanded autologous EBV-specific T-cell therapy followed by anti-PD-1 nivolumab. There are 15 residues in the CDR3. After removal of 5 bases from V and 3 bases from J, the junction contained 8 bases not matched to a gene. Germline values: CDR1 SGHNT, CDR2 YYREEE (reference sequence). This clone was recorded a few times. Antigen specificity is unknown.

V usage is TRBV5-4 and J usage is TRBJ2-7; 10 nucleotides align to TRBD1. The receptor comes from a middle-aged man with nasopharyngeal carcinoma. The material was CD8+ T cells from blood, obtained at day 0 from a patient whose treatment included autologous EBV-specific T cells and nivolumab. The CDR3 spells CASSSDRGAGYEQYF. In nucleotides, the CDR3 is TGTGCCAGCAGTTCGGACAGGGGGGCAGGCTACGAGCAGTACTTC.